The 2 T cell receptor beta chains given below trace back to one sample, sequenced in a study of blood T cell repertoires in COVID-19. Assay used: immunoSEQ multiplex PCR; TCRdb lists only in-frame clones, some missing. The repertoire holds under 60,000 clones, with around 80% as singletons. Sequencing input: peripheral blood. The source of these receptors is a human donor in a cohort sampled during active COVID-19.

The chain recombines TRBV3-1 (or the pseudogene TRBV3-2) with TRBJ2-1, with TRBD2 matching 13 bases. Germline loops: CDR1 LGHDT, CDR2 YNNKEL (reference sequence). CDR3 size: 16 residues. Germline trimming cut 0 bases from V and 12 bases from J; bases unmatched to any gene: 8. CDR3 coding DNA: TGTGCCAGCAGCCAAGAACGGGGACTAGCGGGGATCGGGCAGTTCTTC. This codes for CASSQERGLAGIGQFF.

This chain joins TRBV4-1 and TRBJ2-3, with a tentative D call TRBD1 (7 bases). Trimming stripped 3 bases from V and 0 bases from J, with 10 bases between. CDR3 length equals 15 residues. The germline CDR1 and CDR2 sequences are MGHRA and YSYEKL. The CDR3 nucleotides read TGCGCCAGCAGCCACCCAGGGGGGAGCACAGATACGCAGTATTTT. Encoded protein: CASSHPGGSTDTQYF.